These 20 T cell receptor beta chains came from one sample sequenced in a study of regulatory T cells in long-lasting Graves disease. The time point denotes: newly diagnosed GD, antithyroid drugs for less than 3 months. There was RNA extracted from PBMCs, and the TCR library was made from it. Arm-PCR with iRepertoire HTBI primers amplified the CDR3 regions for these TCR beta libraries. TCRdb independently ran MiXCR on the multiplex PCR reads; one entry per CDR3 protein. Of hundreds of thousands of distinct CDR3 sequences in the sample, approximately 16% are singletons; the top ten hold roughly 29%. The same sample was also studied in work on T cells in Graves' hyperthyroidism and ophthalmopathy.

The starting material was peripheral blood mononuclear cells (PBMCs), obtained at new diagnosis, from a patient treated with antithyroid drugs. The origin of the receptors is a man aged 35 to 55 with Graves disease.

This clonotype was counted many times. The chain uses TRBV14 and TRBJ2-7, with TRBD1 identical over 8 bases. The CDR3 consists of 17 residues. The J segment lost 1 base and the V segment lost 1 base, leaving 9 bases of the junction unmatched. Germline V gene data show CDR1 as SGHDN and CDR2 as FVKESK. CDR3 protein: CASSQVFAGGVSYEQYF. The CDR3, as DNA: TGTGCCAGCAGCCAAGTCTTTGCAGGGGGCGTTTCCTACGAGCAGTACTTC.

V usage is TRBV28 and J usage is TRBJ1-5; unclear D gene. There are 17 residues in the CDR3. Per the germline V gene, CDR1 is MDHEN and CDR2 is SYDVKM. V lost 0 bases and J 2 bases, leaving 14 bases between the germline ends. This chain's CDR3 is CASSLWTPQTGNQPQHF. Here the CDR3 DNA reads TGTGCCAGCAGTTTATGGACCCCTCAGACGGGCAATCAGCCCCAGCATTTT.

In this sample, this clonotype turned up many times. The chain carries TRBV7-8 and TRBJ2-7, with D unclear. This CDR3 has 15 residues. Trimming left V 5 bases short and J 0 bases short, with 14 bases between. Germline V gene data show CDR1 as SGHVS and CDR2 as FQNEAQ. This CDR3 reads CASSRTETRSYEQYF. DNA of the CDR3: TGTGCCAGCAGCCGTACAGAAACACGCTCCTACGAGCAGTACTTC.

The CDR3 sequence: CASSFPFGGAYANTGELFF. CDR3 coding DNA: TGCGCCAGCAGCTTCCCTTTTGGGGGGGCCTACGCGAACACCGGGGAGCTGTTTTTT. The V gene is TRBV5-1, the J gene TRBJ2-2, with a weak D call TRBD2 (7 bases). This CDR3 has 19 residues. V lost 2 bases and J lost 0, with 20 bases in between. Germline V gene sequence: CDR1 SGHRS, CDR2 YFSETQ.

This clonotype was detected ten times or more. The chain carries TRBV20-1 and TRBJ2-5; D gene ambiguous. The CDR3 sequence is 12 residues long. The V and J ends lost 2 bases and 2 bases respectively, with 6 bases between them. Germline V gives CDR1 DFQATT, CDR2 SNEGSKA (reference sequence). CDR3 sequence (DNA): TGCAGTGCTAGAAGGGTACAAGAGACCCAGTACTTC. Protein sequence: CSARRVQETQYF.

Sample share makes this clonotype large. V gene TRBV18 combines with J gene TRBJ2-7; D is undetermined. The CDR3 runs 12 residues. The V end lost 4 bases, the J end lost 4 bases, and 8 bases lay between the germline ends. Germline-derived CDR1 and CDR2 are KGHSH and LQKENI. CDR3 sequence (DNA): TGTGCCAGCTCACACACGATTTACGAGCAGTACTTC. It specifies CASSHTIYEQYF.

In its sample, this clonotype was seen many times. Compared with germline, one end of the junction differs, possibly owing to a read error. The genes are TRBV5-1 and TRBJ1-4; a possible D gene is TRBD1 (6 bases). From germline, CDR1 is SGHRS and CDR2 YFSETQ. The CDR3 is made up of 15 amino acids. The chain's CDR3 is CASSFRTATNEKLFF. In DNA form, the CDR3 reads TGTGCCAGCAGCTTCCGGACAGCTACTAATGAAAAACTGTTTTTT.

This chain uses TRBV18 with TRBJ2-5; TRBD1 might be the D (6 bases). The CDR3 has 14 residues. Germline CDR1 KGHSH, CDR2 LQKENI. V lost 3 bases, J lost 4 bases, and 12 bases lay in between. The CDR3 DNA is TGTGCCAGCTCACCGTTGGACAGTGGAGAGACCCAGTACTTC. Translation: CASSPLDSGETQYF.

Of note for this clonotype: This may stem from a read error, because a much larger clone lies one nucleotide away. The rearrangement links TRBV7-2 to TRBJ2-1; D not certain. This CDR3 spans 12 amino acids. The V end was cut by 3 bases, the J end by 10 bases, with 10 bases between. The germline V gene has CDR1 SGHTA and CDR2 FQGNSA. The CDR3 reads CASSFRPYEQFF. The CDR3 region has the DNA TGTGCCAGCAGCTTCCGCCCCTACGAGCAGTTCTTC.

In its sample, this clonotype was seen many times. This chain joins TRBV6-5 and TRBJ2-5; D might be TRBD1 (6 bases). Trimming took 0 bases from V and 1 from J, leaving 9 bases between them. CDR1 MNHEY and CDR2 SVGAGI come from the germline V gene. The CDR3 is 15 residues long. The CDR3 nucleotides are TGTGCCAGCAGTTACTCGGACAGCATCCAAGAGACCCAGTACTTC. Residues: CASSYSDSIQETQYF.

This clonotype was counted ten times or more. The chain has TRBV18 and TRBJ2-1; 15 bases align to TRBD2. Germline V lookup: CDR1 KGHSH, CDR2 LQKENI. The CDR3 length is 17 residues. Unmatched junction bases numbered 8, after V lost 3 bases and J lost 8 bases. The DNA for the CDR3 is TGTGCCAGCTCACCTAAAGGACTAGCGGGGGGGTTGGATGAGCAGTTCTTC. Protein sequence: CASSPKGLAGGLDEQFF.

The sample holds a few counts of this clonotype. This chain connects TRBV5-5 to TRBJ2-7; D not certain. Trimming took off 0 bases at V and 1 base at J, with 5 bases between the two ends. The CDR3 totals 13 residues. CDR1 is SGHKS, CDR2 YYEKEE, per germline (reference sequence). The CDR3 protein is CASSLAESYEQYF. CDR3 nucleotide sequence: TGTGCCAGCAGCTTGGCAGAATCCTACGAGCAGTACTTC. Together with reference TRBV5-5 and TRBJ2-7, the CDR3 gives the full variable domain: DAGVTQSPTHLIKTRGQQVTLRCSPISGHKSVSWYQQVLGQGPQFIFQYYEKEERGRGNFPDRFSARQFPNYSSELNVNALLLGDSALYLCASSLAESYEQYFGPGTRLTVT.

The J gene is TRBJ2-1, the V gene TRBV4-3; TRBD2 matches at 8 bases. CDR1 is LGHNA, CDR2 YSLEER, per germline. CDR3 size: 16 residues. With V trimmed by 3 bases and J by 9 bases, 13 bases remained unmatched. The CDR3 region is CASSQGMAVAGLEQFF. The DNA of the CDR3 is TGCGCCAGCAGCCAGGGCATGGCGGTAGCGGGGCTTGAGCAGTTCTTC.

The chain is built from TRBV12-3 or TRBV12-4 and TRBJ1-5; D unresolved. CDR3 length: 14 residues. With 1 base removed from V and 6 bases from J, the gap between germline ends came to 10 bases. CDR3 in amino acids: CASSLGGATQPQHF. CDR3 nucleotide sequence: TGTGCCAGCAGTTTAGGCGGAGCCACTCAGCCCCAGCATTTT.

This clonotype was picked up a small number of times. The chain has TRBV25-1 and TRBJ2-4; no reliable D call. Trimming left V 4 bases short and J 8 bases short, with 12 bases between. Germline-derived CDR1 and CDR2 are MGHDK and SYGVNS. This CDR3 has 13 residues. The CDR3 loop is CASSAGPRDIQYF. CDR3 DNA: TGTGCCAGCAGTGCCGGTCCTAGGGACATTCAGTACTTC.

This clonotype appeared a few times. The CDR3, as DNA: TGTGCCAGCAGCTTAGGGGGGGTTGGCAATCAGCCCCAGCATTTT. Translating gives CASSLGGVGNQPQHF. The V and J genes are TRBV7-9 and TRBJ1-5, with D possibly being TRBD1 (5 bases). The V and J ends lost 1 base and 2 bases respectively, with 9 bases between them. There are 15 residues in the CDR3. The germline V gene encodes CDR1 SEHNR and CDR2 FQNEAQ (reference sequence).

The V gene is TRBV19, the J gene TRBJ1-5; no definite D call. CDR3 length equals 13 residues. CDR1 and CDR2 (germline): LNHDA, SQIVND (reference sequence). Deletions cut 2 bases from V and 5 bases from J, with 7 bases between. The CDR3 protein is CASSISSYQPQHF. DNA for the CDR3: TGTGCCAGTAGTATATCCTCTTATCAGCCCCAGCATTTT.

This clonotype appeared a few times. This chain uses TRBV7-3 with TRBJ2-1, with a tentative D call TRBD1 (5 bases). Germline V lookup: CDR1 SGHTA, CDR2 FQGTGA. The CDR3 contains 14 residues. Trimming cost V 1 base and J 7 bases, with 11 bases left between them. This chain's CDR3 is CASSLSSGLNEQFF. CDR3 bases: TGTGCCAGCAGCTTAAGTTCAGGGTTGAATGAGCAGTTCTTC.

By share of the sample, this clonotype is medium-sized. V and J are TRBV18 and TRBJ2-3, with 11 nucleotides matching TRBD1. This CDR3 is 16 amino acids long. Germline V gene lookup returns CDR1 KGHSH and CDR2 LQKENI. The V segment lost 4 bases and the J segment 4 bases; nucleotides outside the gene matches: 7. CDR3 amino acids: CASSRTGTGGPDTQYF. The DNA of the CDR3 is TGTGCCAGCTCACGAACCGGGACAGGGGGGCCAGATACGCAGTATTTT.

This clonotype occurred many times. The chain is built from TRBV18 and TRBJ1-1, with a possible D match to TRBD1 (5 bases). The CDR3 runs to 13 residues. Germline V gene sequence: CDR1 KGHSH, CDR2 LQKENI. Trimming shortened V by 2 bases and J by 5 bases, and 9 bases separated the two germline ends. CDR3 coding DNA: TGTGCCAGCTCACCAAGGGGTCCGACTGAAGCTTTCTTT. It yields the protein CASSPRGPTEAFF.